These T cell receptor beta chains were read from a single sample in a study of T cells after yellow fever vaccination. TCRdb used MiXCR to reprocess the 5' RACE reads, holding one entry per CDR3 protein. This sample has 200,000 to 300,000 distinct CDR3 sequences, with 6.5% to 7.5% found just once. This sample comprised CD4+ T cells sorted from PBMCs, obtained on the day of the yellow fever booster vaccination. The receptors were gathered from a young man who received the YFV17D yellow fever vaccine. The CDR3 runs from the conserved cysteine through the conserved F or W. The order of the fields is V gene, D gene, J gene, CDR3 protein. The D gene is left open where the match is weak.

V gene: TRBV5-1
D gene: TRBD1
J gene: TRBJ2-7
CDR3 protein: CASSLQIPGTAVYEQYF

V gene: TRBV27
D gene: NA
J gene: TRBJ2-7
CDR3 protein: CASRRKGTAYEQYF

V gene: TRBV7-2
D gene: TRBD2
J gene: TRBJ2-2
CDR3 protein: CASSSGTSGVTGELFF

V gene: TRBV5-4
D gene: TRBD1
J gene: TRBJ1-3
CDR3 protein: CASSRDRDPSGNTIYF

V gene: TRBV5-4
D gene: NA
J gene: TRBJ2-2
CDR3 protein: CASSLDRGPNTGELFF

V gene: TRBV7-8
D gene: NA
J gene: TRBJ2-7
CDR3 protein: CASSSGHSYEQYF

V gene: TRBV7-2
D gene: NA
J gene: TRBJ2-4
CDR3 protein: CASSLGATYQNIQYF

V gene: TRBV15
D gene: NA
J gene: TRBJ2-7
CDR3 protein: CATAPTPHLVDEQYF

V gene: TRBV20-1
D gene: NA
J gene: TRBJ2-6
CDR3 protein: CSARSYSGANVLTF

V gene: TRBV20-1
D gene: NA
J gene: TRBJ2-1
CDR3 protein: CSAEQGGSFQYNEQFF

V gene: TRBV5-1
D gene: NA
J gene: TRBJ1-5
CDR3 protein: CASSPGHGSGPQHF

V gene: TRBV6-2/TRBV6-3
D gene: TRBD2
J gene: TRBJ2-1
CDR3 protein: CASTLGHLAGPFNEQFF

V gene: TRBV5-4
D gene: NA
J gene: TRBJ2-7
CDR3 protein: CASSLGSGGLTYEQYF

V gene: TRBV5-6
D gene: TRBD2
J gene: TRBJ2-3
CDR3 protein: CASSSRRSGRAGDTQYF

V gene: TRBV28
D gene: TRBD1
J gene: TRBJ2-7
CDR3 protein: CASSTPGQGFYEQYF

V gene: TRBV3-1
D gene: TRBD1
J gene: TRBJ1-3
CDR3 protein: CASSYGQGLLSGNTIYF

V gene: TRBV20-1
D gene: TRBD2
J gene: TRBJ2-1
CDR3 protein: CSARDAATSGRARERNEQFF

V gene: TRBV5-1
D gene: TRBD2
J gene: TRBJ2-2
CDR3 protein: CASSLVLAGGELFF

V gene: TRBV5-5
D gene: NA
J gene: TRBJ2-3
CDR3 protein: CASSLAGASTDTQYF

V gene: TRBV19
D gene: TRBD2
J gene: TRBJ2-3
CDR3 protein: CASSGLAGKSDTQYF

V gene: TRBV7-2
D gene: TRBD2
J gene: TRBJ2-7
CDR3 protein: CASSLSLPGLGPYEQYF

V gene: TRBV14
D gene: TRBD2
J gene: TRBJ2-5
CDR3 protein: CASSPDSGTSGSIGETQYF

V gene: TRBV7-2
D gene: NA
J gene: TRBJ2-3
CDR3 protein: CASSLDPERTQYF

V gene: TRBV7-8
D gene: NA
J gene: TRBJ1-2
CDR3 protein: CASSLDGSVYGYTF

V gene: TRBV7-2
D gene: TRBD2
J gene: TRBJ2-3
CDR3 protein: CASSFRLAGRTDTQYF

V gene: TRBV7-9
D gene: NA
J gene: TRBJ2-7
CDR3 protein: CASSLGGLPGEQYF

V gene: TRBV20-1
D gene: NA
J gene: TRBJ1-1
CDR3 protein: CSARVTAKTEAFF

V gene: TRBV4-3
D gene: NA
J gene: TRBJ1-1
CDR3 protein: CASSQGGVTEAFF

V gene: TRBV4-3
D gene: TRBD1
J gene: TRBJ2-1
CDR3 protein: CASSRGQGLVNEQFF

V gene: TRBV20-1
D gene: NA
J gene: TRBJ2-1
CDR3 protein: CSAQASGTGYEQFF

V gene: TRBV6-2/TRBV6-3
D gene: NA
J gene: TRBJ2-1
CDR3 protein: CASSEGRDPYNEQFF

V gene: TRBV20-1
D gene: TRBD2
J gene: TRBJ2-1
CDR3 protein: CSARVASGVSSYNEQFF

V gene: TRBV28
D gene: TRBD1
J gene: TRBJ1-5
CDR3 protein: CASSLIPGGRQPQHF

V gene: TRBV9
D gene: NA
J gene: TRBJ1-4
CDR3 protein: CASNRDTNEKLFF

V gene: TRBV20-1
D gene: TRBD2
J gene: TRBJ2-3
CDR3 protein: CSARSSLAGGPDTQYF

V gene: TRBV10-3
D gene: NA
J gene: TRBJ2-1
CDR3 protein: CATPARAYNEQFF

V gene: TRBV6-5
D gene: TRBD2
J gene: TRBJ2-7
CDR3 protein: CASSYSGRAEYEQYF

V gene: TRBV7-2
D gene: NA
J gene: TRBJ1-3
CDR3 protein: CASSLEPWTGNTIYF

V gene: TRBV11-2
D gene: TRBD2
J gene: TRBJ2-3
CDR3 protein: CASSPRLAEDTDTQYF

V gene: TRBV20-1
D gene: TRBD2
J gene: TRBJ2-2
CDR3 protein: CSARDGSGREGELFF

V gene: TRBV11-2
D gene: NA
J gene: TRBJ1-5
CDR3 protein: CASSFEFSNQPQHF

V gene: TRBV18
D gene: NA
J gene: TRBJ2-7
CDR3 protein: CASSNVLARRDSEQYF

V gene: TRBV20-1
D gene: NA
J gene: TRBJ2-2
CDR3 protein: CSARPSVANTGELFF

V gene: TRBV7-2
D gene: TRBD2
J gene: TRBJ2-7
CDR3 protein: CASSFRSGDSYEQYF

V gene: TRBV5-6
D gene: NA
J gene: TRBJ2-5
CDR3 protein: CASSLVQVETQYF

V gene: TRBV18
D gene: TRBD2
J gene: TRBJ2-2
CDR3 protein: CASSPSIAGLNTGELFF

V gene: TRBV7-2
D gene: NA
J gene: TRBJ2-7
CDR3 protein: CASSLVGQGTREQYF

V gene: TRBV7-2
D gene: TRBD2
J gene: TRBJ2-3
CDR3 protein: CASSMLAGVYTDTQYF

V gene: TRBV9
D gene: TRBD1
J gene: TRBJ2-1
CDR3 protein: CASSVGGGQSYNEQFF

V gene: TRBV29-1
D gene: TRBD1
J gene: TRBJ2-5
CDR3 protein: CSADTGDVQETQYF

V gene: TRBV12-3/TRBV12-4
D gene: NA
J gene: TRBJ1-5
CDR3 protein: CASSFIGTAQGPQHF

V gene: TRBV4-3
D gene: NA
J gene: TRBJ1-2
CDR3 protein: CASSQDKGRGSYGYTF

V gene: TRBV20-1
D gene: TRBD2
J gene: TRBJ2-7
CDR3 protein: CSANLGTSGSYEQYF

V gene: TRBV20-1
D gene: NA
J gene: TRBJ2-5
CDR3 protein: CSARSQTAQRSETQYF

V gene: TRBV7-8
D gene: TRBD2
J gene: TRBJ2-2
CDR3 protein: CASSWGTSGTGELFF